This TCR beta chain was recovered during a study of shared clonotypes between healthy human individuals (dated by TCRdb to about 2020). With regard to the full study: The cohort comprised a couple of women and a few men aged 18 to 49 years. Leukapheresis yielded between about 0.94 and 8.9 billion PBMCs per donor. To estimate repertoire size and how much clonotypes are shared between individuals, the study performed deep sequencing of blood TCR repertoires from roughly five healthy adults. To increase sequencing depth and limit assay-specific biases, different laboratories used diverse techniques to prepare libraries and sequence TCR repertoires. Per donor, three plates each were used for CD4 naive and CD4 memory, two for CD8 naive, and one for CD8 memory. What the authors observed across the whole study: Incomplete sequencing was indicated by rarefaction of sorted-subset datasets, despite the large sequencing depth. The genetic and exposure-history diversity represented was limited by the small number of donors. Higher generation probabilities were observed for clonotypes shared by all four sorted-subset donors than for non-shared clonotypes. Only blood was sampled, and tissue TCR repertoires likely differ from those in blood. Pairwise subsampling indicated that sequencing depth was expected to affect the degree of clonotype sharing among donors. Sharing across a few donors was observed for approximately 5% of naive CD4, under 4% of naive CD8, roughly 2.3% of memory CD4, and around 0.44% of memory CD8 clonotypes. Estimated clonotype richness was generally larger for naive than for memory subsets.

Notes on this clone: It lacks a known antigen. No base qualities exist here, and no much larger clone lies one base off it.

Using the deep immunoSEQ assay, multiplex PCR amplified TCR CDR3 regions from genomic DNA. For each cell subset, the extracted genomic DNA was distributed evenly across all wells of several immunoSEQ 96-well plates, and each plate served as one replicate. For sorted subsets, each replicate PCR was loaded with approximately 200 ng genomic DNA, equivalent to 30,000 or so T cell genomes. Purified libraries were quantified with a Qubit 3.0 fluorometer, sized on a Bioanalyzer 2100, and re-quantified with the KAPA Library Quantification kit. Every immunoSEQ 96-well plate was sequenced on a separate single-read 150-cycle Illumina NextSeq 550 flow cell. Turning to the authors' computational methods: Because only junctional sequences without quality scores were contained in the immunoSEQ output, filtering matching that applied to full-length reads could not be performed. To assign V/J genes and CDR3, sequences were annotated using PyIR, a Python wrapper for IgBLAST v1.9, with IMGT germline references. Reads with weak V/J assignments (E-value above 1e-6), missing CDR3, stop codons, out-of-frame junctions, or ambiguous translated residues were removed. A V3J clonotype was defined by an identical inferred V gene, J gene, and CDR3 amino acid sequence. Percentage overlap between repertoires was calculated by dividing the number of shared unique clonotypes by the size of the smaller repertoire. Three approaches were used to assess repertoire richness: RTK rarefaction, the Chao1 estimator, and Recon v2.1 estimates of unobserved clonotypes. OLGA was used to compute generation probabilities for all TCRbeta clonotypes that the gDNA method yielded from a handful of donors. In TCRdb, the immuneACCESS table is reduced to in-frame sequences with V and J assigned. These tables do not hold every clone; where another copy was compared, an unresolved V gene accounts for under half, and the others remain unexplained. The DNA gave D and trimming, while V, J and clone size come from that table. The sample records roughly 520,000 clones, about 96% of which are singletons. In total, the top ten clones hold approximately 0.067% of the sample.

Via the germline V gene, CDR1 is SQVTM and CDR2 ANQGSEA. V is cut back by 6 bases and J by 5 bases, with 15 bases in the junction unmatched. The CDR3 sequence holds 18 residues, the cysteine and phenylalanine included. Kept here is only the CDR3 DNA, which spans 54 bases and is read in frame from base 1. Healthy HIV-negative adults with no recently reported acute infections or vaccinations were included as donors. Every donor was a Caucasian adult residing in Nashville, Tennessee, USA. Magnetic negative selection was used to enrich CD4+ T cells, after which naive cells were positively selected on CD45RA and the negative fraction became the memory subset. After blood collection by leukapheresis, PBMCs were isolated using Ficoll-Histopaque density gradient centrifugation and then cryopreserved in the vapor phase of liquid nitrogen. Analytical flow cytometry was used to check the purity and quantity of each magnetically sorted T cell population. Genomic DNA was isolated from each sorted fraction and quantified by UV absorbance on a Nanodrop 2000c.

The chain is made from TRBV29-1 and TRBJ2-1; the central 14 bases match TRBD2. The sequence came from a woman aged 25 to 45 in good health. Sequencing used naive CD4+ T cells sorted from blood. The sample's cell subset or site label, in plain terms: CD45RA+ positively selected. The CDR3 corresponds to CSVRGGLAGVIGDNEQFF. At the DNA level, the sequence is TGCAGCGTCCGGGGGGGACTAGCGGGAGTTATTGGTGACAATGAGCAGTTCTTC.